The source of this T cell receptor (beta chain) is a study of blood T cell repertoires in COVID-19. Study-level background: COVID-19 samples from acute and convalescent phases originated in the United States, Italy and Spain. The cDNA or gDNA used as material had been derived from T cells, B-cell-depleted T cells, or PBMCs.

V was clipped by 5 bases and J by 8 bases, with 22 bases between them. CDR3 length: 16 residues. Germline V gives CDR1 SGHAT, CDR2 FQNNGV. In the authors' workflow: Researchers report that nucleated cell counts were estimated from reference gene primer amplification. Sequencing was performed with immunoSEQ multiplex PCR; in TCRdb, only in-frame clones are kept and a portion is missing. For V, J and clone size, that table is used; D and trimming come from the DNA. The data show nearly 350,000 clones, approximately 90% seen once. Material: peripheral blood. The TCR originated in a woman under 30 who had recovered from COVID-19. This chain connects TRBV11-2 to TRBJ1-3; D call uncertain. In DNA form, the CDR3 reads TGTGCCAGCAGCCTCCGACGAGCTGTGCTTACAGACACCATATATTTT. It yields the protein CASSLRRAVLTDTIYF.